These 23 T cell receptor beta chains share one sample of origin, sequenced in a study of shared clonotypes between healthy human individuals. Sequencing was performed with immunoSEQ multiplex PCR; in TCRdb, only in-frame clones are kept and a portion is missing. In the table there are 550,000 to 700,000 clones, 73% of which are singletons. The sample was memory CD4+ T cells sorted from blood. As for subset: CD45RA-negative fraction. These receptors were taken from a woman aged 25 to 45 in good health.

The chain employs TRBV11-2 and TRBJ2-5; no clear D. The CDR3 covers 13 residues. The germline V and J ends were trimmed by 7 bases and 2 bases, with 11 bases remaining between them. Germline V gene lookup returns CDR1 SGHAT and CDR2 FQNNGV. CDR3 region: CASKMAAQETQYF. DNA of the CDR3: TGTGCCAGCAAGATGGCAGCTCAAGAGACCCAGTACTTC.

The genes are TRBV5-4 and TRBJ2-5; D may be TRBD2 (5 bases). CDR3 length equals 14 residues. Germline V gives CDR1 SGHNT, CDR2 YYREEE (reference sequence). Trimming removed 4 bases from V and 1 base from J, with 11 bases in between. The CDR3: CASSRERLQETQYF. As DNA, the CDR3 is TGTGCCAGCAGCAGGGAGCGCCTCCAAGAGACCCAGTACTTC.

CDR3 in amino acids: CASSQDRGGGSDTQYF. For the CDR3, the DNA is TGTGCCAGCAGCCAAGATCGGGGGGGCGGCTCAGATACGCAGTATTTT. The chain employs TRBV4-2 and TRBJ2-3; the match to TRBD2 covers 8 bases. CDR1 is LGHNA and CDR2 is YNFKEQ in the germline V gene. With 0 bases clipped from V and 4 bases from J, the junction kept 6 bases outside the gene matches. The CDR3 sequence is 16 residues long.

Comments on this clone: Other DNA sequences in this sample translate to the same CDR3. CDR3 protein: CASSESSNQPQHF. The CDR3 coding sequence is TGCGCCAGCAGTGAGTCCAGCAATCAGCCCCAGCATTTT. The chain combines TRBV10-1 with TRBJ1-5; D gene uncertain. CDR3 length equals 13 residues. V was cut by 0 bases and J by 1 base, with 1 base left in between. The V gene's germline CDR1 is WNHNN and CDR2 SYGVQD (reference sequence).

This clone appeared a single time. The gene calls are TRBV29-1 and TRBJ1-2; tentative D call: TRBD1 (5 bases). Trimming removed 3 bases from V and 2 bases from J, with 10 bases in between. The CDR3 totals 13 residues. Per germline, CDR1 SQVTM and CDR2 ANQGSEA. CDR3 nucleotide sequence: TGCAGCGTTGAGAAAACAGGAAACTATGGCTACACCTTC. Translation: CSVEKTGNYGYTF.

This clone was counted a single time. This chain links TRBV7-3 with TRBJ2-1; TRBD2 might be the D (5 bases). The V end lost 2 bases, the J end lost 5 bases, and 7 bases lay between the germline ends. Germline V gene lookup returns CDR1 SGHTA and CDR2 FQGTGA. This CDR3 has 13 amino acids. CDR3 amino acids: CASSLRRDNEQFF. Here the CDR3 DNA reads TGTGCCAGCAGCTTACGGCGGGACAATGAGCAGTTCTTC.

This chain connects TRBV6-6 to TRBJ2-5; D unresolved. Germline V lookup: CDR1 MNHNY, CDR2 SVGAGI (reference sequence). The CDR3 covers 13 residues. Trimming took off 10 bases at V and 1 base at J, with 13 bases between the two ends. The CDR3 bases are TGTGCCATTAAAGACGGTCCCCAAGAGACCCAGTACTTC. The encoded protein is CAIKDGPQETQYF.

The V and J genes are TRBV28 and TRBJ2-4; perhaps D is TRBD1 or TRBD2 (7 bases each). The CDR3 sequence is 15 residues long. With 4 bases removed from V and 1 base from J, the gap between germline ends came to 11 bases. Germline V lookup: CDR1 MDHEN, CDR2 SYDVKM. The CDR3 sequence is CASSSGGEAKNIQYF. The DNA for the CDR3 is TGTGCCAGCAGTTCAGGGGGGGAGGCCAAAAACATTCAGTACTTC.

V gene TRBV5-1 combines with J gene TRBJ2-7, with D maybe TRBD2 (6 bases). Between the trimmed V and J ends, which lost 5 bases and 6 bases, there was a span of 18 bases. The CDR3 is made up of 14 amino acids. The V gene's germline CDR1 is SGHRS and CDR2 YFSETQ. The DNA of the CDR3 is TGCGCCAGCAGTTTTATGGGGAGGACCCTCGAGCAGTACTTC. It codes for CASSFMGRTLEQYF.

The chain carries TRBV4-1 and TRBJ2-3; a possible D gene is TRBD2 (7 bases). Between the trimmed V and J ends, which lost 2 bases and 8 bases, there was a span of 17 bases. From germline, CDR1 is MGHRA and CDR2 YSYEKL. The CDR3 length is 15 residues. The DNA for the CDR3 is TGCGCCAGCAGCCAAAGGGGGGGACTCTTTGGTACGCAGTATTTT. Translated, it gives CASSQRGGLFGTQYF.

The V and J genes are TRBV30 and TRBJ2-3, with TRBD2 matching over 7 bases. With 7 bases clipped from V and 0 bases from J, the junction kept 7 bases outside the gene matches. The CDR3 loop spans 14 amino acids. Germline V gene lookup returns CDR1 GTSNPN and CDR2 SVGIG (reference sequence). The CDR3 DNA is TGTGCCTCCTCGGGACTATTTAGCACAGATACGCAGTATTTT. Residues: CASSGLFSTDTQYF. Variable domain in full (rest from reference TRBV30 and TRBJ2-3): SQTIHQWPATLVQPVGSPLSLECTVEGTSNPNLYWYRQAAGRGLQLLFYSVGIGQISSEVPQNLSASRPQDRQFILSSKKLLLSDSGFYLCASSGLFSTDTQYFGPGTRLTVL.

This clone has a handful of counts. The rearrangement links TRBV19 to TRBJ1-1; D is uncertain. Germline CDR1 reads LNHDA; CDR2 reads SQIVND (reference sequence). The CDR3 is 11 amino acids. Deletions cut 7 bases from V and 2 bases from J, with 5 bases between. CDR3 sequence reads: CASILNTEAFF. DNA of the CDR3: TGTGCCAGTATCCTCAACACTGAAGCTTTCTTT.

This clone has only one observation. V usage is TRBV5-1 and J usage is TRBJ1-4, with TRBD1 matching over 11 bases. The CDR3 loop spans 16 amino acids. The junction had 4 bases not matched to a gene; V was cut back by 4 bases and J by 2 bases. Germline V CDR1 and CDR2: SGHRS, YFSETQ. The CDR3 bases are TGCGCCAGCAGCCAGGACAGGGGGCGTACTAATGAAAAACTGTTTTTT. Translated: CASSQDRGRTNEKLFF. The full variable domain, rest sourced from reference TRBV5-1 and TRBJ1-4, is KAGVTQTPRYLIKTRGQQVTLSCSPISGHRSVSWYQQTPGQGLQFLFEYFSETQRNKGNFPGRFSGRQFSNSRSEMNVSTLELGDSALYLCASSQDRGRTNEKLFFGSGTQLSVL.

This chain joins TRBV28 and TRBJ1-2; D is unclear. CDR1 is MDHEN, CDR2 SYDVKM, per germline. Trimming removed 7 bases from V and 3 bases from J, with 9 bases in between. This CDR3 is 12 amino acids long. The CDR3 reads CASKEGHYGYTF. CDR3 DNA sequence: TGTGCCAGCAAAGAAGGCCACTATGGCTACACCTTC.

The chain joins TRBV29-1 to TRBJ2-2; tentative D call: TRBD1 (5 bases). Per the germline V gene, CDR1 is SQVTM and CDR2 is ANQGSEA. The V gene lost 6 bases and the J gene lost 4 bases, with 15 bases spanning the gap. The CDR3 sequence is 14 residues long. The CDR3 spells CSVRKGQSTGELFF. The CDR3 coding sequence is TGCAGCGTCCGAAAGGGGCAGAGCACCGGGGAGCTGTTTTTT.

A remark on this clone: Germline is not matched at one junction end, which may reflect a read error. The chain is built from TRBV11-2 and TRBJ2-1; D remains ambiguous. The germline CDR1 and CDR2 sequences are SGHAT and FQNNGV. The CDR3 runs 13 residues. In nucleotides, the CDR3 is TGTGCCAGCAGGTTAGCAGGTTTGAATGAGCAGTTCTTC. Translated: CASRLAGLNEQFF.

The gene calls are TRBV30 and TRBJ2-7; the match to TRBD2 covers 9 bases. V trimming: 3 bases; J trimming: 7 bases; junction bases outside the gene matches: 7. Germline CDR1 GTSNPN, CDR2 SVGIG (reference sequence). This CDR3 region has 13 residues. CDR3 coding DNA: TGTGCCTGGAGCCCGGCGGGAGGGTGGGAGCAGTACTTC. Translated: CAWSPAGGWEQYF.

This clone came up a few times. This chain links TRBV2 with TRBJ2-3; no definite D call. The germline V and J ends were trimmed by 3 bases and 2 bases, with 6 bases remaining between them. The CDR3 has 13 amino acids. CDR1 is SNHLY, CDR2 FYNNEI, per germline. The CDR3 nucleotides read TGTGCCAGCAGTGACATTATCACAGATACGCAGTATTTT. Encoded protein: CASSDIITDTQYF.

The DNA for the CDR3 is TGTGCCATCAGTGAGAGGGACCTCGCCCAAGAGACCCAGTACTTC. Its translation is CAISERDLAQETQYF. The chain recombines TRBV10-3 with TRBJ2-5; D assignment may be TRBD1 or TRBD2 (5 bases each). V lost 2 bases, J lost 1 base, and 11 bases lay in between. Germline V gene data show CDR1 as ENHRY and CDR2 as SYGVKD. This CDR3 region has 15 residues.

The genes are TRBV30 and TRBJ1-1, with D perhaps TRBD1 (6 bases). The V gene's germline CDR1 is GTSNPN and CDR2 SVGIG (reference sequence). Trimming removed 3 bases from V and 1 base from J, with 9 bases in between. The length of the CDR3 is 13 residues. The CDR3, as DNA: TGTGCCTGGAGGGTACAGGGGAACACTGAAGCTTTCTTT. It encodes CAWRVQGNTEAFF. The entire variable domain, with the rest obtained from reference TRBV30 and TRBJ1-1, is as follows: SQTIHQWPATLVQPVGSPLSLECTVEGTSNPNLYWYRQAAGRGLQLLFYSVGIGQISSEVPQNLSASRPQDRQFILSSKKLLLSDSGFYLCAWRVQGNTEAFFGQGTRLTVV.

The chain carries TRBV28 and TRBJ2-7; 8 bases map to TRBD2. The CDR3 length is 14 residues. J was trimmed by 3 bases and V by 4 bases; bases with no gene match: 5. Germline lookup yields CDR1 MDHEN and CDR2 SYDVKM. CDR3 sequence (DNA): TGTGCCAGCAGTTCCATCGGGAGGGTCTACGAGCAGTACTTC. Protein sequence: CASSSIGRVYEQYF.

J is TRBJ2-5 and V is TRBV11-1, with 8 bases fitting TRBD1. This CDR3 comprises 14 residues. Germline CDR1 is SGHAT and CDR2 is FQDESV (reference sequence). The ends lost 1 base at V and 4 bases at J; junction bases unmatched: 2. In DNA form, the CDR3 reads TGTGCCAGCAGCTTAGAAACAGGGGGAGAGACCCAGTACTTC. Translation gives CASSLETGGETQYF. Combining the CDR3 with reference TRBV11-1 and TRBJ2-5 gives the whole variable domain EAEVAQSPRYKITEKSQAVAFWCDPISGHATLYWYRQILGQGPELLVQFQDESVVDDSQLPKDRFSAERLKGVDSTLKIQPAELGDSAMYLCASSLETGGETQYFGPGTRLLVL.

The CDR3 DNA reads as TGTGCCAGCAGCCAGTCCGGCGGGAGCTTGGCCTACGAGCAGTACTTC. This gives the protein CASSQSGGSLAYEQYF. This sequence joins TRBV5-4 and TRBJ2-7; 7 nucleotides align to TRBD2. V shed 4 bases and J 2 bases; nucleotides not matched to a gene: 12. CDR3 length: 16 residues. Per the germline V gene, CDR1 is SGHNT and CDR2 is YYREEE (reference sequence).